These T cell receptor beta chains were read from a single sample in a study of blood T cell repertoires in COVID-19. Libraries were prepared by immunoSEQ multiplex PCR; TCRdb keeps only in-frame clonotypes and omits some of them. The sample contains fewer than 300,000 clones, 88% of which appear only once. Sequencing was carried out using PBMCs or T cells enriched from blood (not recorded which). The receptors here all came from a woman aged 40 to 50 with acute COVID-19. The CDR3 runs from the conserved cysteine through the conserved F or W. D genes are given only for firm matches. The size entry is marked missing in some rows and otherwise reads once, few, many or a size class.

>TRBD2|TRBV19|NA|TRBJ2-1
CASKAGGPLDEQFF
TGTGCCAGTAAAGCGGGAGGGCCCTTGGATGAGCAGTTCTTC
>NA|TRBV7-2|NA|TRBJ2-5
CASSERVAGGTQYF
TGTGCCAGCAGCGAGAGGGTGGCTGGAGGGACCCAGTACTTC
>NA|TRBV6-5|NA|TRBJ2-1
CASTNSYEQFF
TGTGCCAGCACCAACTCTTATGAGCAGTTCTTC
>NA|TRBV6-5|NA|TRBJ1-2
CASSYSFRDYYGYTF
TGTGCCAGCAGTTACTCGTTTCGGGACTACTATGGCTACACCTTC
>TRBD1|TRBV4-1|NA|TRBJ1-1
CASSRDRRNTEAFF
TGCGCCAGCAGCCGGGACAGGAGGAACACTGAAGCTTTCTTT
>NA|TRBV27|NA|TRBJ2-1
CASSLASEQFF
TGTGCCAGCAGTTTGGCTAGTGAGCAGTTCTTC
>NA|TRBV14|NA|TRBJ2-6
CASSRGRKPSGANVLTF
TGTGCCAGCAGCAGAGGTAGAAAGCCCTCTGGGGCCAACGTCCTGACTTTC
>TRBD1|TRBV27|NA|TRBJ1-5
CASRREAGGAGQPQHF
TGTGCCAGCAGACGTGAGGCAGGGGGCGCGGGTCAGCCCCAGCATTTT
>TRBD1|TRBV5-6|NA|TRBJ1-2
CASTAETGNQGYTF
TGTGCCAGCACCGCTGAGACAGGGAATCAGGGCTACACCTTC
>TRBD1|TRBV6-5|NA|TRBJ1-2
CASSPKQGAVYGYTF
TGTGCCAGCAGCCCAAAACAGGGGGCGGTTTATGGCTACACCTTC
>NA|TRBV28|NA|TRBJ1-6
CASGRGLKSPLHF
TGTGCCAGCGGCAGGGGATTGAAGTCACCCCTCCACTTT
>NA|TRBV27|NA|TRBJ2-1
CASSLVRSKANEQFF
TGTGCCAGCAGTTTAGTTAGGAGCAAGGCCAATGAGCAGTTCTTC
>NA|TRBV28|NA|TRBJ2-3
CASSFPPSTDTQYF
TGTGCCAGCAGTTTCCCCCCTAGCACAGATACGCAGTATTTT
>NA|TRBV12-3/TRBV12-4|NA|TRBJ1-3
CASSRTVNTIYF
TGTGCCAGCAGTAGGACAGTAAACACCATATATTTT
>TRBD1|TRBV7-6|NA|TRBJ1-1
CASKKDRALNTEAFF
TGTGCCAGTAAAAAGGACAGGGCCTTGAACACTGAAGCTTTCTTT
>NA|TRBV2|once|TRBJ2-1
CASTGGYSYNEQFF
TGTGCCAGCACCGGAGGCTACTCCTACAATGAGCAGTTCTTC
>NA|TRBV5-6|NA|TRBJ1-5
CASSSGRDQPQHF
TGTGCCAGCAGCTCGGGCAGGGATCAGCCCCAGCATTTT
>NA|TRBV27|NA|TRBJ2-3
CASSLSPGSTDTQYF
TGTGCCAGCTCCTTAAGCCCGGGAAGCACAGATACGCAGTATTTT
>NA|TRBV18|NA|TRBJ1-4
CASSPPTRDEKLFF
TGTGCCAGCTCACCACCGACCCGGGATGAAAAACTGTTTTTT
>TRBD2|TRBV7-3|NA|TRBJ2-2
CASSPGLAGGPNTGELFF
TGTGCCAGCAGCCCGGGACTAGCGGGAGGCCCGAACACCGGGGAGCTGTTTTTT
>NA|TRBV27|NA|TRBJ1-2
CASSFSGQFYGYTF
TGTGCCAGCAGTTTTTCCGGACAGTTCTATGGCTACACCTTC
>NA|TRBV18|NA|TRBJ1-1
CASSNTKGDTEAFF
TGTGCCAGCTCAAATACCAAGGGGGACACTGAAGCTTTCTTT
>TRBD1|TRBV2|NA|TRBJ2-5
CASSEGSGGMETQYF
TGTGCCAGCAGTGAAGGGTCAGGGGGCATGGAGACCCAGTACTTC
>NA|TRBV19|once|TRBJ1-5
CASSIIDSLYSNQPQHF
TGTGCCAGTAGTATAATAGACAGCCTCTATAGCAATCAGCCCCAGCATTTT
>TRBD2|TRBV7-2|NA|TRBJ2-3
CASSLGPAGGMDTQYF
TGTGCCAGCAGCTTAGGTCCAGCGGGGGGAATGGATACGCAGTATTTT
>NA|TRBV29-1|NA|TRBJ2-1
CSGTWAYNEQFF
TGCTCCGGGACTTGGGCCTACAATGAGCAGTTCTTC
>NA|TRBV19|NA|TRBJ2-1
CASSPTIQKDNEQFF
TGTGCCAGTAGTCCGACAATCCAAAAAGACAATGAGCAGTTCTTC
>NA|TRBV7-6|NA|TRBJ1-5
CASSLQGGQPQHF
TGTGCCAGCAGCTTGCAAGGAGGTCAGCCCCAGCATTTT